The 21 T cell receptor beta chains below were found in one sample sequenced in a study of blood T cell repertoires in COVID-19. Data came from immunoSEQ multiplex PCR; TCRdb stores just in-frame clones and leaves some out. This sample has roughly 76,000 clones, with 70% to 80% found just once. The sequencing input was peripheral blood. The receptors were sampled from a man between 65 and 85 years old with acute or convalescent COVID-19.

CDR3 protein: CASSPGTHNEQFF. The CDR3 bases are TGTGCCAGCTCACCCGGGACACACAATGAGCAGTTCTTC. The chain uses TRBV18 and TRBJ2-1; possibly TRBD1 for D (6 bases). This CDR3 contains 13 residues. V lost 3 bases, J lost 5 bases, and 8 bases lay in between. In germline, CDR1 is KGHSH, CDR2 LQKENI.

The chain joins TRBV18 to TRBJ2-1; 12 bases line up with TRBD1. This CDR3 comprises 15 residues. Looked up from germline, CDR1 is KGHSH and CDR2 is LQKENI. J lost 8 bases, V lost 3 bases, and 5 bases had no gene match. DNA of the CDR3: TGTGCCAGCTCACCCGGGACAGGGGGCTGGGATGAGCAGTTCTTC. Encoded protein: CASSPGTGGWDEQFF.

This chain uses TRBV19 with TRBJ1-2; no clear D gene. Germline CDR1 is LNHDA and CDR2 is SQIVND (reference sequence). V lost 0 bases, J lost 2 bases, and 7 bases lay in between. The CDR3 contains 14 residues. CDR3 protein: CASSIDGQNYGYTF. CDR3 sequence (DNA): TGTGCCAGTAGTATAGATGGGCAAAACTATGGCTACACCTTC. Combining the CDR3 with reference TRBV19 and TRBJ1-2 gives the whole variable domain DGGITQSPKYLFRKEGQNVTLSCEQNLNHDAMYWYRQDPGQGLRLIYYSQIVNDFQKGDIAEGYSVSREKKESFPLTVTSAQKNPTAFYLCASSIDGQNYGYTFGSGTRLTVV.

This clone was detected once. V gene TRBV9 combines with J gene TRBJ1-3; 9 bases line up with TRBD1. The CDR3 contains 16 residues. With V trimmed by 0 bases and J by 3 bases, 4 bases remained unmatched. Looked up from germline, CDR1 is SGDLS and CDR2 is YYNGEE. The CDR3 reads CASSVADRGSGNTIYF. The DNA for the CDR3 is TGTGCCAGCAGCGTAGCGGACAGGGGCAGTGGAAACACCATATATTTT.

V gene TRBV10-3 combines with J gene TRBJ1-1; D perhaps matches TRBD1 (6 bases). Trimming shortened V by 7 bases and J by 3 bases, and 15 bases separated the two germline ends. CDR1 is ENHRY, CDR2 SYGVKD, per germline. CDR3 length: 14 residues. The CDR3 is CAITEGGADTEAFF. As DNA, the CDR3 is TGTGCCATCACCGAAGGGGGGGCGGACACTGAAGCTTTCTTT.

The chain recombines TRBV5-5 with TRBJ1-4, with 9 bases fitting TRBD1. Germline CDR1 and CDR2: SGHKS and YYEKEE (reference sequence). The J segment lost 7 bases and the V segment lost 4 bases, leaving 14 bases of the junction unmatched. The CDR3 is made up of 17 amino acids. Written as DNA, the CDR3 is TGTGCCAGCAGCATACCGGGACAGGGTACCGCCTTTGAAAAACTGTTTTTT. It is translated as CASSIPGQGTAFEKLFF.

This sequence joins TRBV7-9 and TRBJ2-2; maybe TRBD1 (6 bases). This CDR3 region has 12 residues. Germline V CDR1 and CDR2: SEHNR, FQNEAQ (reference sequence). The CDR3 loop is CAGRGGTGELFF. In DNA form, the CDR3 reads TGTGCGGGCAGGGGTGGAACCGGGGAGCTGTTTTTT.

In this sample, this clone turned up a few times. The CDR3 coding sequence is TGTGCCAGCAGTGATTCAGGGGAGGGGACTGAAGCTTTCTTT. This encodes CASSDSGEGTEAFF. The chain has TRBV6-1 and TRBJ1-1; maybe TRBD1 (6 bases). CDR3 length: 14 amino acids. Trimming pared 3 bases from V and 5 bases from J, leaving 13 bases between. From germline, CDR1 is MNHNS and CDR2 SASEGT.

The chain links TRBV7-3 to TRBJ1-2, with 8 bases matching TRBD1. Germline CDR1 and CDR2: SGHTA and FQGTGA. The CDR3 runs to 14 residues. The V segment lost 3 bases and the J segment 7 bases; nucleotides outside the gene matches: 7. CDR3 sequence reads: CASSLGQETLGYTF. CDR3 in DNA: TGTGCCAGCAGCTTGGGACAGGAAACCCTTGGCTACACCTTC.

This clone was observed once. The chain uses TRBV9 and TRBJ2-3; D is possibly TRBD2 (5 bases). The CDR3 spans 16 residues. Germline CDR1 reads SGDLS; CDR2 reads YYNGEE. The germline V and J ends were trimmed by 3 bases and 0 bases, with 14 bases remaining between them. CDR3 in DNA: TGTGCCAGCAGCGCCGAGCGGTATGCTAGCACAGATACGCAGTATTTT. Its protein is CASSAERYASTDTQYF.

The chain joins TRBV4-2 to TRBJ1-4; perhaps TRBD1 as D (6 bases). Trimming shortened V by 0 bases and J by 2 bases, and 7 bases separated the two germline ends. The V gene's germline CDR1 is LGHNA and CDR2 YNFKEQ. This CDR3 comprises 15 residues. DNA of the CDR3: TGTGCCAGCAGCCAAGATGGGGGCACTAATGAAAAACTGTTTTTT. Protein: CASSQDGGTNEKLFF.

V usage is TRBV7-8 and J usage is TRBJ2-1, with TRBD2 matching over 10 bases. This CDR3 contains 16 residues. Germline V gives CDR1 SGHVS, CDR2 FQNEAQ. Trimming cost V 2 bases and J 7 bases; bases outside gene matches: 8. The CDR3 sequence: CASSLRASGSFNEQFF. DNA of the CDR3: TGTGCCAGCAGCTTAAGGGCTAGCGGGAGTTTTAATGAGCAGTTCTTC.

The chain links TRBV19 to TRBJ2-5; possibly TRBD2 for D (5 bases). This CDR3 region has 13 residues. Germline CDR1 LNHDA, CDR2 SQIVND (reference sequence). V shed 5 bases and J shed 2 bases, with 9 bases lying between them. The CDR3 region has the DNA TGTGCCAGTAGTGGAGACTATCAAGAGACCCAGTACTTC. Residues: CASSGDYQETQYF.

The chain is built from TRBV5-1 and TRBJ1-1; D gene uncertain. The CDR3 length is 13 residues. Trimming removed 4 bases from V and 8 bases from J, with 15 bases in between. Germline V lookup: CDR1 SGHRS, CDR2 YFSETQ. The CDR3 loop reads CASSPLGGTEAFF. The CDR3 DNA follows: TGCGCCAGCAGCCCTCTTGGCGGTACGGAAGCTTTCTTT.

The rearrangement links TRBV5-1 to TRBJ2-1; 12 nucleotides agree with TRBD2. This CDR3 has 15 amino acids. V shed 4 bases, J shed 7 bases, and the junction held 6 bases outside the gene matches. CDR1 is SGHRS and CDR2 is YFSETQ in the germline V gene. The CDR3 loop is CASSRYGTSGNEQFF. Here the CDR3 DNA reads TGCGCCAGCAGCAGGTACGGGACTAGCGGGAATGAGCAGTTCTTC.

The rearrangement joins TRBV27 to TRBJ2-5; 11 bases agree with TRBD2. CDR1 is MNHEY, CDR2 SMNVEV, per germline (reference sequence). CDR3 length: 16 residues. Trimming removed 4 bases from V and 4 bases from J; junction bases left unmatched: 8. The CDR3 DNA follows: TGTGCCAGCAGTTCCGAGCTAGCGGGAGGAACAGAGACCCAGTACTTC. The encoded protein is CASSSELAGGTETQYF.

The chain employs TRBV6-5 and TRBJ2-5; maybe TRBD2 (5 bases). Germline CDR1 is MNHEY and CDR2 is SVGAGI. V lost 6 bases to trimming and J lost 1 base, with 15 bases between them. The CDR3 spans 15 residues. The DNA of the CDR3 is TGTGCCAGCAGCCCATCAGGAGCGGCCCAAGAGACCCAGTACTTC. Translated: CASSPSGAAQETQYF.

This chain connects TRBV5-6 to TRBJ2-7, with D uncertain. The CDR3 extends over 13 amino acids. Trimming cost V 3 bases and J 2 bases, with 9 bases left between them. Germline V CDR1 and CDR2: SGHDT, YYEEEE. CDR3 amino acids: CASSSPYPYEQYF. The CDR3 region has the DNA TGTGCCAGCAGCTCCCCGTATCCCTACGAGCAGTACTTC. Full variable domain (remainder filled in from reference TRBV5-6 and TRBJ2-7): DAGVTQSPTHLIKTRGQQVTLRCSPKSGHDTVSWYQQALGQGPQFIFQYYEEEERQRGNFPDRFSGHQFPNYSSELNVNALLLGDSALYLCASSSPYPYEQYFGPGTRLTVT.

This clone was seen a handful of times. The chain employs TRBV4-1 and TRBJ2-1, with D tentatively TRBD1 (5 bases). The V end lost 6 bases, the J end lost 12 bases, and 18 bases lay between the germline ends. The germline V gene encodes CDR1 MGHRA and CDR2 YSYEKL. The CDR3 consists of 13 residues. The CDR3 DNA reads TGCGCCAGCAGTCGTCTCCCAGGGAACGTGCAGTTCTTC. Amino acid sequence: CASSRLPGNVQFF.

The rearrangement joins TRBV5-4 to TRBJ2-6, with D unclear. The CDR3 is 14 amino acids. Germline V gene sequence: CDR1 SGHNT, CDR2 YYREEE (reference sequence). V lost 4 bases and J 0 bases, leaving 5 bases between the germline ends. CDR3 in DNA: TGTGCCAGCAGCCTGAGCTCTGGGGCCAACGTCCTGACTTTC. This encodes CASSLSSGANVLTF.

The CDR3 loop reads CASSIAGGSYEQYF. The CDR3 bases are TGTGCCAGTAGTATAGCGGGAGGGTCTTACGAGCAGTACTTC. The chain joins TRBV19 to TRBJ2-7; 8 positions match TRBD2. V was pared by 1 base and J by 4 bases, with 3 bases of the junction left unmatched. The CDR3 spans 14 residues. Germline CDR1 reads LNHDA; CDR2 reads SQIVND (reference sequence).